This T cell receptor (beta chain) was sequenced during a study of OX40 agonist ivuxolimab in advanced cancers. J gave up 3 bases and V 2 bases, and 12 bases lay outside the gene matches. The CDR3 sequence is 18 residues long. Germline V gene lookup returns CDR1 SGHAT and CDR2 FQNNGV. Produced via immunoSEQ multiplex PCR; TCRdb's table is partial and in-frame only. The data contain tens of thousands of clones, roughly 87% of them singletons. The clonotype was recovered from an adult with an advanced solid tumor such as melanoma, head and neck, liver or kidney cancer. The chain links TRBV11-2 to TRBJ1-1; TRBD1 matches at 10 bases. The source was CD4+ or CD8+ T cells sorted from blood, collected in a trial of the OX40 agonist ivuxolimab. DNA of the CDR3: TGTGCCAGCAGCTTATTTAGATCGGGGACAGGGGTGGACACTGAAGCTTTCTTT. Translating it yields CASSLFRSGTGVDTEAFF.